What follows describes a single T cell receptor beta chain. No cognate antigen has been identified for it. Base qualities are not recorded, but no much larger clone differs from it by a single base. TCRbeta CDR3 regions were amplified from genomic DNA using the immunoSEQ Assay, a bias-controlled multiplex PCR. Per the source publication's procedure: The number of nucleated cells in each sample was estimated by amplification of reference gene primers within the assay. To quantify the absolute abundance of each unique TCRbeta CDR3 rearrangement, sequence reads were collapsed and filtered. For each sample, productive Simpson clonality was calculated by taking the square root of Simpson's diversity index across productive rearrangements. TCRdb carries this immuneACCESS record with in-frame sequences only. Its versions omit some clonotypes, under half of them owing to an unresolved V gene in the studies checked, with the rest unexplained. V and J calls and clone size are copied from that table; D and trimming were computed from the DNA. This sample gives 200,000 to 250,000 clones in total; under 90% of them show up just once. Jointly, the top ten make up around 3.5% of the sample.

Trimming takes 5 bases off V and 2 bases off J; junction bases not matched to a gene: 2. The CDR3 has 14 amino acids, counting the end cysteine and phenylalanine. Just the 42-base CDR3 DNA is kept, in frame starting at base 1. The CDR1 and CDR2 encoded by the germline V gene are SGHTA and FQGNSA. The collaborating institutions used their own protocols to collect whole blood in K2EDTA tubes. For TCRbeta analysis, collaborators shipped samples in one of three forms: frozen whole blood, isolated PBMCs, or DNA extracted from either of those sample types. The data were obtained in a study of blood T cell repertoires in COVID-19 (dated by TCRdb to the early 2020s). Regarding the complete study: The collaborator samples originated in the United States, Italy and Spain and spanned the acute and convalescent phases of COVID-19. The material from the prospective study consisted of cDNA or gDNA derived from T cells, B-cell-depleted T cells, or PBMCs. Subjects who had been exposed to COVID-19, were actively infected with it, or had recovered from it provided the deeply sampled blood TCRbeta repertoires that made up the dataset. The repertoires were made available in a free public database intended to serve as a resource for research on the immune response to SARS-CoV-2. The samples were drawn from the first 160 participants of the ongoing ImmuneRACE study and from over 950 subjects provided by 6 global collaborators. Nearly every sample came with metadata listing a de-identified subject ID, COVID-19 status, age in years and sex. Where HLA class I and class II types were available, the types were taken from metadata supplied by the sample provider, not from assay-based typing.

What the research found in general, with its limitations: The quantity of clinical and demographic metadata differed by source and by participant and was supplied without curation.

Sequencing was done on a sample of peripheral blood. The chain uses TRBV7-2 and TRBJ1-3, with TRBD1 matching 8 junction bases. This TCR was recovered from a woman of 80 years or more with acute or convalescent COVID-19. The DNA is TGTGCCAGCAGCGAGACAGGGGCTGGAAACACCATATATTTT. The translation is CASSETGAGNTIYF.